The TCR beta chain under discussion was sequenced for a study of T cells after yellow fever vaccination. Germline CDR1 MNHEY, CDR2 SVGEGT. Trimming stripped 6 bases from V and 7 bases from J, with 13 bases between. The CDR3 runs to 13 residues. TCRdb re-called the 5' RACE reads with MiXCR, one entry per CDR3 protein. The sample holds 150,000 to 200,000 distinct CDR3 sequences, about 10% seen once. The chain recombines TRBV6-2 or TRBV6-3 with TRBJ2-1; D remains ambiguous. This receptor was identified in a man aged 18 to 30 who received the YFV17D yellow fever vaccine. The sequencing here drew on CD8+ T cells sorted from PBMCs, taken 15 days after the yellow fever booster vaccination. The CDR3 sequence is CASRTQVWNEQFF. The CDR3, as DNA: TGTGCCAGCAGAACCCAGGTCTGGAATGAGCAGTTCTTC.